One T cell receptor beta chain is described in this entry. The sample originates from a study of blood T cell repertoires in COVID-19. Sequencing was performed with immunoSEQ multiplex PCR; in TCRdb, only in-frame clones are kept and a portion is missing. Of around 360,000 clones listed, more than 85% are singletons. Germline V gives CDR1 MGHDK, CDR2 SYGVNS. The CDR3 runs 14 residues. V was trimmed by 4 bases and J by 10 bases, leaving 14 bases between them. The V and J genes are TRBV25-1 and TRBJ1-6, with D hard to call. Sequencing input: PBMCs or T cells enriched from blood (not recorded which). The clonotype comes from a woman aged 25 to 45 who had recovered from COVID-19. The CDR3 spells CASSAGLFSSPLHF. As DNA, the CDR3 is TGTGCCAGCAGTGCCGGACTTTTCTCATCACCCCTCCACTTT.